The next 20 T cell receptor beta chains were all read from a single sample in a study of blood T cell repertoires in COVID-19. Data came from immunoSEQ multiplex PCR; TCRdb stores just in-frame clones and leaves some out. The sample has around 300,000 clones; around 90% are singletons. Sequenced input: peripheral blood. The source of these receptors is a woman in her thirties or forties who had recovered from COVID-19.

The DNA for the CDR3 is TGTGCCAGCAGCCGCCGACTAGCGGGAGGAGGGGAGCAGTTCTTC. Translated, it gives CASSRRLAGGGEQFF. The V gene is TRBV3-1 (or the pseudogene TRBV3-2), the J gene TRBJ2-1; 13 bases agree with TRBD2. The CDR3 sequence is 15 residues long. Germline CDR1 and CDR2: LGHDT and YNNKEL (reference sequence). The J segment lost 10 bases and the V segment lost 4 bases, leaving 7 bases of the junction unmatched.

V is TRBV28 and J is TRBJ1-5; 9 nucleotides agree with TRBD1. CDR1 is MDHEN, CDR2 SYDVKM, per germline. CDR3 length: 14 residues. Unmatched junction bases numbered 4, after V lost 5 bases and J lost 5 bases. For the CDR3, the DNA is TGTGCCAGCAGTCCCACAGGGGGCCATCAGCCCCAGCATTTT. It is translated as CASSPTGGHQPQHF.

This chain links TRBV30 with TRBJ2-3; 9 positions agree with TRBD1. V was pared by 6 bases and J by 5 bases, with 6 bases of the junction left unmatched. The germline V gene encodes CDR1 GTSNPN and CDR2 SVGIG (reference sequence). The length of the CDR3 is 13 residues. CDR3 DNA sequence: TGTGCCTGTCCGGGACAGGGAATAGATACGCAGTATTTT. It translates to CACPGQGIDTQYF. Together with reference TRBV30 and TRBJ2-3, the CDR3 gives the full variable domain: SQTIHQWPATLVQPVGSPLSLECTVEGTSNPNLYWYRQAAGRGLQLLFYSVGIGQISSEVPQNLSASRPQDRQFILSSKKLLLSDSGFYLCACPGQGIDTQYFGPGTRLTVL.

This clone was observed once. The V and J genes are TRBV5-8 and TRBJ2-1; 9 nucleotides line up with TRBD2. Germline V lookup: CDR1 SGHTS, CDR2 YDEGEE. The CDR3 has 16 residues. V was clipped by 4 bases and J by 8 bases; unmatched bases: 13. The CDR3 spells CASSDGVSGSIYEQFF. The CDR3 coding sequence is TGTGCCAGCAGCGACGGAGTTAGCGGGAGTATCTATGAGCAGTTCTTC.

On this clone: The same CDR3 arises from other DNA sequences in this sample as well. The chain couples TRBV27 to TRBJ2-1, with 11 bases fitting TRBD2. Germline CDR1 MNHEY, CDR2 SMNVEV (reference sequence). V lost 5 bases and J lost 4; bases outside the gene matches: 4. This CDR3 spans 15 amino acids. The CDR3 loop reads CASSPGTSGYNEQFF. CDR3 in DNA: TGTGCCAGCAGTCCGGGGACTAGCGGTTACAATGAGCAGTTCTTC.

The chain combines TRBV19 with TRBJ2-6; 11 positions agree with TRBD1. The germline V gene encodes CDR1 LNHDA and CDR2 SQIVND (reference sequence). The V and J ends lost 6 bases and 4 bases, in that order; junction bases with no gene match: 8. CDR3 length: 17 residues. The CDR3 here is CASRPGQGDSGANVLTF. The CDR3 DNA is TGTGCCAGTAGGCCGGGACAGGGGGATTCAGGGGCCAACGTCCTGACTTTC.

This chain links TRBV7-9 with TRBJ1-1; the D gene is possibly TRBD1 (5 bases). CDR1 SEHNR and CDR2 FQNEAQ come from the germline V gene (reference sequence). CDR3 length equals 13 residues. Trimming removed 7 bases at V and 5 bases at J, with 14 bases between. CDR3 loop: CASNPTASTEAFF. The CDR3 DNA follows: TGTGCCAGCAACCCGACAGCTAGTACTGAAGCTTTCTTT.

A note on this clone: At one end the junction does not follow the germline gene, possibly because of a read error. The CDR3 sequence is CASSLENGFWEQFF. CDR3 coding DNA: TGTGCCAGCAGCCTAGAGAACGGGTTCTGGGAGCAGTTCTTC. This chain links TRBV11-3 with TRBJ2-1; D remains ambiguous. The length of the CDR3 is 14 residues. The V gene's germline CDR1 is SGHNT and CDR2 YENEEA.

The genes are TRBV5-6 and TRBJ2-1, with D possibly being TRBD2 (5 bases). V was shortened by 4 bases and J by 9 bases, with 17 bases between the two germline ends. Germline V lookup: CDR1 SGHDT, CDR2 YYEEEE. This CDR3 has 14 amino acids. Here the CDR3 reads CASSPQGGQSEQFF. CDR3 bases: TGTGCCAGCAGCCCTCAAGGAGGCCAGAGTGAGCAGTTCTTC.

V usage is TRBV5-6 and J usage is TRBJ2-1; TRBD2 agrees at 15 bases. Trimming took 4 bases from V and 0 from J; bases not matched to a gene: 8. CDR1 and CDR2 (germline): SGHDT, YYEEEE. The CDR3 totals 19 residues. The CDR3 is CASSRRTSGRASSYNEQFF. CDR3 coding DNA: TGTGCCAGCAGCAGGCGGACTAGCGGGAGGGCCAGCTCCTACAATGAGCAGTTCTTC.

The V and J genes are TRBV27 and TRBJ1-1; 8 nucleotides agree with TRBD1. This CDR3 is 13 amino acids long. CDR1 is MNHEY and CDR2 is SMNVEV in the germline V gene (reference sequence). The J segment lost 11 bases and the V segment lost 5 bases, leaving 10 bases of the junction unmatched. The CDR3 spells CASSLLDRGPAFF. For the CDR3, the DNA is TGTGCCAGCAGTCTCCTCGACAGGGGCCCCGCTTTCTTT.

The chain is built from TRBV7-9 and TRBJ1-2, with TRBD1 matching over 8 bases. The CDR3 runs 13 residues. CDR1 and CDR2 (germline): SEHNR, FQNEAQ (reference sequence). Trimming cost V 9 bases and J 4 bases; bases outside gene matches: 7. In DNA, the CDR3 is TGTGCCAGTAATCAGGGGGCGATCTATGGCTACACCTTC. This gives the protein CASNQGAIYGYTF.

The J gene is TRBJ1-2, the V gene TRBV11-2; possibly TRBD1 for D (5 bases). The CDR3 is made up of 13 amino acids. Germline CDR1 and CDR2: SGHAT and FQNNGV. The ends were cut back, 1 base at V and 8 bases at J, with 11 bases in the middle. CDR3 bases: TGTGCCAGCAGCTTAGGACAGTCGACCGGCTACACCTTC. Protein product: CASSLGQSTGYTF. The full variable domain, rest sourced from reference TRBV11-2 and TRBJ1-2, is EAGVAQSPRYKIIEKRQSVAFWCNPISGHATLYWYQQILGQGPKLLIQFQNNGVVDDSQLPKDRFSAERLKGVDSTLKIQPAKLEDSAVYLCASSLGQSTGYTFGSGTRLTVV.

The chain couples TRBV6-4 to TRBJ1-1; 8 positions agree with TRBD1. Germline CDR1 and CDR2: MRHNA and SNTAGT. The CDR3 is made up of 15 amino acids. The ends lost 6 bases at V and 1 base at J; junction bases unmatched: 7. The CDR3 protein is CASSRTGYGNTEAFF. The CDR3, as DNA: TGTGCCAGCAGCAGGACAGGGTATGGGAACACTGAAGCTTTCTTT.

This sequence joins TRBV19 and TRBJ1-4; D may be TRBD1 (6 bases). The CDR3 extends over 16 amino acids. Germline-derived CDR1 and CDR2 are LNHDA and SQIVND (reference sequence). Trimming shortened V by 3 bases and J by 0 bases, and 11 bases separated the two germline ends. Here the CDR3 reads CASSIPQGPTNEKLFF. CDR3 DNA: TGTGCCAGTAGTATCCCGCAGGGGCCAACTAATGAAAAACTGTTTTTT. Full variable domain (missing parts from reference TRBV19 and TRBJ1-4): DGGITQSPKYLFRKEGQNVTLSCEQNLNHDAMYWYRQDPGQGLRLIYYSQIVNDFQKGDIAEGYSVSREKKESFPLTVTSAQKNPTAFYLCASSIPQGPTNEKLFFGSGTQLSVL.

The V and J genes are TRBV12-2 and TRBJ2-7; TRBD2 is the table's D call and was not checked against the DNA. TRBV12-2 is a listed pseudogene. CDR3 length: 17 residues. CDR3 nucleotides: TGTGCAAGTCACCCGAGTGGGGGGGCGAAGTGCTCCTACGAGCAGTACTTC. Amino acids: CASHPSGGAKCSYEQYF.

The chain uses TRBV13 and TRBJ1-3; a weak D match, TRBD1 (6 bases). V was pared by 5 bases and J by 1 base, with 12 bases between. The germline V gene has CDR1 PRHDT and CDR2 FYEKMQ (reference sequence). This CDR3 contains 15 residues. CDR3 region: CASSRGGASGNTIYF. CDR3 bases: TGTGCCAGCAGCCGAGGGGGGGCATCTGGAAACACCATATATTTT. The variable domain in full, completed from reference TRBV13 and TRBJ1-3, reads AAGVIQSPRHLIKEKRETATLKCYPIPRHDTVYWYQQGPGQDPQFLISFYEKMQSDKGSIPDRFSAQQFSDYHSELNMSSLELGDSALYFCASSRGGASGNTIYFGEGSWLTVV.

This clone was seen just once. The chain is built from TRBV5-1 and TRBJ2-3, with 12 bases lining up with TRBD2. This CDR3 contains 16 residues. V lost 3 bases and J lost 2; bases outside the gene matches: 4. Germline CDR1 is SGHRS and CDR2 is YFSETQ. The CDR3 sequence: CASSSGLAGNTDTQYF. The DNA for the CDR3 is TGCGCCAGCAGCTCCGGACTAGCGGGGAACACAGATACGCAGTATTTT.

This rearrangement joins TRBV11-1 to TRBJ1-2; no definite D call. CDR1 SGHAT and CDR2 FQDESV come from the germline V gene (reference sequence). CDR3 length equals 14 residues. Trimming took off 5 bases at V and 7 bases at J, with 17 bases between the two ends. CDR3 amino acids: CASSLRAAQSGYTF. CDR3 DNA sequence: TGTGCCAGCAGCCTGAGGGCAGCCCAAAGTGGCTACACCTTC.

V is TRBV2 and J is TRBJ1-5; 8 nucleotides match TRBD1. The V gene end was trimmed by 4 bases and the J gene end by 6 bases; junction bases not matched to a gene: 2. CDR1 is SNHLY and CDR2 is FYNNEI in the germline V gene. There are 13 residues in the CDR3. In nucleotides, the CDR3 is TGTGCCAGCAGTGGACAGGGGAGTCAGCCCCAGCATTTT. As protein: CASSGQGSQPQHF. Variable domain in full (rest from reference TRBV2 and TRBJ1-5): EPEVTQTPSHQVTQMGQEVILRCVPISNHLYFYWYRQILGQKVEFLVSFYNNEISEKSEIFDDQFSVERPDGSNFTLKIRSTKLEDSAMYFCASSGQGSQPQHFGDGTRLSIL.